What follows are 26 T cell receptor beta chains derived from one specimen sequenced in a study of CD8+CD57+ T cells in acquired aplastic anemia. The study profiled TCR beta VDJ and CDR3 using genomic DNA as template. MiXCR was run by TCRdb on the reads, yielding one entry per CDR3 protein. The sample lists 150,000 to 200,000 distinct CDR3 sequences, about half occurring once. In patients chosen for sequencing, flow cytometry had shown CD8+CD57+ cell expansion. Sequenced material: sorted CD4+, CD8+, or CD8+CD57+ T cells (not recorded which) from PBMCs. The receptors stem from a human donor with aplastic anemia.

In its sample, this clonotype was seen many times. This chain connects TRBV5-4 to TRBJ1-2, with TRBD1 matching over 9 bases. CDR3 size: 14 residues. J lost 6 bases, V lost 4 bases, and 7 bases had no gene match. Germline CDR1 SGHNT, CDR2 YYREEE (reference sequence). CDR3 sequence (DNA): TGTGCCAGCAGCGTGCCACAGGGGGCAAATGGCTACACCTTC. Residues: CASSVPQGANGYTF.

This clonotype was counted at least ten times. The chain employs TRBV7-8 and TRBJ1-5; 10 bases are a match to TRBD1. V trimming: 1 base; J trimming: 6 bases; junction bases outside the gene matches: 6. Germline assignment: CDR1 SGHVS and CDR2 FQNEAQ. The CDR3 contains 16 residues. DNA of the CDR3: TGTGCCAGCAGCTTAGAGCCGGGACAGGGGAGTCAGCCCCAGCATTTT. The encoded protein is CASSLEPGQGSQPQHF.

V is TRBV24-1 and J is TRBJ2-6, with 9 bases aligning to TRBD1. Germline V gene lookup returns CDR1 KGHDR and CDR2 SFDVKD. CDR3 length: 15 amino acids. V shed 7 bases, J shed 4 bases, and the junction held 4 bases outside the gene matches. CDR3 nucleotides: TGTGCCACCAGCACAGGGGGCAAGGGGGCCAACGTCCTGACTTTC. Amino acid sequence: CATSTGGKGANVLTF.

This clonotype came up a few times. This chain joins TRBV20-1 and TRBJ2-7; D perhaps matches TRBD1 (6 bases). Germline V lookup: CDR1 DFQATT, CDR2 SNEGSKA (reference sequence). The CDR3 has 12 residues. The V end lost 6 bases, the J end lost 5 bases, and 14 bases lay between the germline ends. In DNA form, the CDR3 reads TGCAGTGCACAGGGCACGTTCGACGAGCAGTACTTC. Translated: CSAQGTFDEQYF.

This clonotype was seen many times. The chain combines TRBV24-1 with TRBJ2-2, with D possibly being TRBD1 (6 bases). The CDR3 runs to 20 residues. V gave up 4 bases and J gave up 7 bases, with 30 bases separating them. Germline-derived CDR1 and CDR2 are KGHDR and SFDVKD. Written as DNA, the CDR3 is TGTGCCACCAGTGAACTTACTCTAAGGACAGCGATGCACTTATTCGGGGAGCTGTTTTTT. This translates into CATSELTLRTAMHLFGELFF.

The CDR3 DNA sequence: TGTGCCAGTAAAAGGTCGCCACAGGGACGCGCTTCACCCCTCCACTTT. Encoded protein: CASKRSPQGRASPLHF. The gene calls are TRBV19 and TRBJ1-6; possibly TRBD1 for D (6 bases). The CDR3 runs to 16 residues. Germline V CDR1 and CDR2: LNHDA, SQIVND (reference sequence). V lost 7 bases, J lost 9 bases, and 22 bases lay in between.

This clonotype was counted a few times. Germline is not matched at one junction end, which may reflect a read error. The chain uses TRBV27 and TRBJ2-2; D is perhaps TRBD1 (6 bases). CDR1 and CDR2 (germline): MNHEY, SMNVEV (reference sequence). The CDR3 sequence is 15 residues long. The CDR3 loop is CASRNGQLNAGELFF. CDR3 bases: TGTGCCAGCAGAAATGGACAGCTGAACGCCGGGGAGCTGTTTTTT.

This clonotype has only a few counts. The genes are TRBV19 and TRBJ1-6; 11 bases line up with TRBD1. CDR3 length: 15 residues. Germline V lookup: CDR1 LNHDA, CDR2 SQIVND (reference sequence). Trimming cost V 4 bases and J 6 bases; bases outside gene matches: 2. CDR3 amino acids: CASSTGQGANSPLHF. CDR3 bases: TGTGCCAGTAGTACCGGACAGGGGGCTAATTCACCCCTCCACTTT.

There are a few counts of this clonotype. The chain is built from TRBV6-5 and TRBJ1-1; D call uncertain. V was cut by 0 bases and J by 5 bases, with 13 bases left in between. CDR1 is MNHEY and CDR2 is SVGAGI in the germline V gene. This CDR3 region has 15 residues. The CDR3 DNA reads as TGTGCCAGCAGTTACTCGACGGAAGTTTGGACTGAAGCTTTCTTT. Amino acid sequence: CASSYSTEVWTEAFF.

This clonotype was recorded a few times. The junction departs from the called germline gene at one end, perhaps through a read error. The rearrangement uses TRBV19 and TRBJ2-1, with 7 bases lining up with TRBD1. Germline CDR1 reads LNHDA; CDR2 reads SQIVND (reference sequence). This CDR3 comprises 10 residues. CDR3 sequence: CTSMTGQLLF. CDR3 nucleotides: TGTACCAGTATGACAGGGCAACTCCTCTTC.

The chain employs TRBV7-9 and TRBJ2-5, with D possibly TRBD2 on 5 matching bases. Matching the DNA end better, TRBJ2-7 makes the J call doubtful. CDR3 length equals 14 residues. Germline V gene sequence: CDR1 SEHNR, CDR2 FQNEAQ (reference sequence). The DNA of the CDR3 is TGTGCCAGCAGCTTAGGAGCGGTCAGCTACGAGCAGTACTTC. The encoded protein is CASSLGAVSYEQYF.

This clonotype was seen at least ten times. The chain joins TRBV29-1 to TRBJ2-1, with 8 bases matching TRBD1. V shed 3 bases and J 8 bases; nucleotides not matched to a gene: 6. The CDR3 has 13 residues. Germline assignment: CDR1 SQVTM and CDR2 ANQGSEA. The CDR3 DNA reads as TGCAGCGTTGACAGACAGGGGATCGATGAGCAGTTCTTC. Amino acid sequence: CSVDRQGIDEQFF.

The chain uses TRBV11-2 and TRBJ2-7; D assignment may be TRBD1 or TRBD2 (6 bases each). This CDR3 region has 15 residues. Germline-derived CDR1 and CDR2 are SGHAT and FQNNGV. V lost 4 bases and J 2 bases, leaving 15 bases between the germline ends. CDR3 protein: CASSSHGGPAYEQYF. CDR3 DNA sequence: TGTGCCAGCAGCTCCCATGGGGGGCCGGCCTACGAGCAGTACTTC.

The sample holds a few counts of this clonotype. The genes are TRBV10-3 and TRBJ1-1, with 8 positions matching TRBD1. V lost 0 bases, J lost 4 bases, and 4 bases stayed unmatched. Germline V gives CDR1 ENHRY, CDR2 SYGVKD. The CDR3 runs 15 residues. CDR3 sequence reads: CAISESDRVATEAFF. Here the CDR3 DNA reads TGTGCCATCAGTGAGTCGGACAGGGTGGCCACTGAAGCTTTCTTT.

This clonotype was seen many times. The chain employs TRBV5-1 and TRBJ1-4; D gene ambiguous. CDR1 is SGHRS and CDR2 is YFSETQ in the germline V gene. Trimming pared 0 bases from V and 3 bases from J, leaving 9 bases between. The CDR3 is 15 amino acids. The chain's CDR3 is CASSLGEAANEKLFF. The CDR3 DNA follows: TGCGCCAGCAGCTTGGGAGAGGCAGCTAATGAAAAACTGTTTTTT.

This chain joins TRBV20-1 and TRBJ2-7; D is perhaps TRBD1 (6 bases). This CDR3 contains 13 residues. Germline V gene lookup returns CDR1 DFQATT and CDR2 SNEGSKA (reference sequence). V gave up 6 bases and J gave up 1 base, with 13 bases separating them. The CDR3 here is CSADYRDSYEQYF. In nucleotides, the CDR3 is TGCAGTGCGGATTACAGGGATTCCTACGAGCAGTACTTC.

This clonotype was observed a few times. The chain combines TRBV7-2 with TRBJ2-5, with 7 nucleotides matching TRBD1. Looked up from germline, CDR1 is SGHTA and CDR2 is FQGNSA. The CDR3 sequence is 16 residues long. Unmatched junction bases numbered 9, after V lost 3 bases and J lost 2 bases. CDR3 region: CASSFSGQLKQETQYF. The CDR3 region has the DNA TGTGCCAGCAGCTTTTCGGGACAGCTTAAACAAGAGACCCAGTACTTC.

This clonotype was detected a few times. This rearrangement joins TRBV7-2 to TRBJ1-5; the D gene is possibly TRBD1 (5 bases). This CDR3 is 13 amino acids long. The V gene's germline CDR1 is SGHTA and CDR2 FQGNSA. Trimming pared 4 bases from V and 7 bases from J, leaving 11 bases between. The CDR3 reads CASSSDWGQPQHF. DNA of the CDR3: TGTGCCAGCAGCTCCGATTGGGGCCAGCCCCAGCATTTT. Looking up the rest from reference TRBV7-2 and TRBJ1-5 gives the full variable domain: GAGVSQSPSNKVTEKGKDVELRCDPISGHTALYWYRQSLGQGLEFLIYFQGNSAPDKSGLPSDRFSAERTGGSVSTLTIQRTQQEDSAVYLCASSSDWGQPQHFGDGTRLSIL.

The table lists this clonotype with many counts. The CDR3, as DNA: TGTGCCAGCAGCCAATATCTGGCTAGCGGGGGGTACGAGCAGTACTTC. Its translation: CASSQYLASGGYEQYF. The gene calls are TRBV16 and TRBJ2-7; TRBD2 agrees at 11 bases. This CDR3 has 16 amino acids. CDR1 KGHSY and CDR2 FQNENV come from the germline V gene. V lost 1 base, J lost 4 bases, and 6 bases stayed unmatched.

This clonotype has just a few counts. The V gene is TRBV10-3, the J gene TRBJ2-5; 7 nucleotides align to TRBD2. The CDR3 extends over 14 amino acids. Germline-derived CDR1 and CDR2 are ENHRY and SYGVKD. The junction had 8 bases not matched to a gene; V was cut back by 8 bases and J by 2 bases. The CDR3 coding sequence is TGTGCCATCTCGTCGGGCGGGAGTCAAGAGACCCAGTACTTC. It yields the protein CAISSGGSQETQYF.

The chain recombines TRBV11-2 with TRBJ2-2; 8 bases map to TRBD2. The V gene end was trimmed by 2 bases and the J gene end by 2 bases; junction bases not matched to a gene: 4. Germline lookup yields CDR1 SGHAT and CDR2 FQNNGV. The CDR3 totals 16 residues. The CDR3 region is CASSLRLAINTGELFF. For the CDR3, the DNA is TGTGCCAGCAGCTTAAGACTAGCGATTAACACCGGGGAGCTGTTTTTT.

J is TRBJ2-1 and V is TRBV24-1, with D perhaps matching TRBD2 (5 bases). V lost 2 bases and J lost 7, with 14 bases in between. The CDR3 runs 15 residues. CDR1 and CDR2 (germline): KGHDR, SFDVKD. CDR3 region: CATSDSRESSNEQFF. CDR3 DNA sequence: TGTGCCACCAGTGATTCCCGGGAATCAAGTAATGAGCAGTTCTTC.

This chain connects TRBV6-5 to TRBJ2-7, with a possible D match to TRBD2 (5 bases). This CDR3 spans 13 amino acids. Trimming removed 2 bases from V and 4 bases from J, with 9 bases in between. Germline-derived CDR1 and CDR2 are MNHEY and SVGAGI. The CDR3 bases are TGTGCCAGCAGTTACCGTGGGGAGTACGAGCAGTACTTC. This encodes CASSYRGEYEQYF.

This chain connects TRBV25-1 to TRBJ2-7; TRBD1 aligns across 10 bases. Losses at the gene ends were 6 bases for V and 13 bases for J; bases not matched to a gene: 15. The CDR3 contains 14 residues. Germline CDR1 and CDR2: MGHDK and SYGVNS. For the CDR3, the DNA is TGTGCCAGCAGGGGGGGACAGGGGTGGTCACCCCTCTACTTC. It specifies CASRGGQGWSPLYF.

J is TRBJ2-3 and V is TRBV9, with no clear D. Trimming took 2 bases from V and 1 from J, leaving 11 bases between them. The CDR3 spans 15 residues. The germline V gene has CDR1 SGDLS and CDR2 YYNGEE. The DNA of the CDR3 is TGTGCCAGCAGCGTGGGCGGCCCAGGCACAGATACGCAGTATTTT. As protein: CASSVGGPGTDTQYF.

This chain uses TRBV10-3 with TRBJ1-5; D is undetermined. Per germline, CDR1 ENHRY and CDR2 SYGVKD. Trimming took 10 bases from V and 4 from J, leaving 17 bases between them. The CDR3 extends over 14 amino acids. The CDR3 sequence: CASRKGPENQPQHF. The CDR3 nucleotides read TGTGCCAGCCGGAAGGGCCCGGAAAATCAGCCCCAGCATTTT.